Below, 29 T cell receptor beta chains from the same sample are listed, as sequenced in a study of T cell responses to AZD1222 COVID-19 vaccine. The repertoire was sequenced with immunoSEQ multiplex PCR; TCRdb's copy has only in-frame clones and lacks some. The sample lists about 150,000 clones, nearly 95% occurring once. The sequencing used peripheral blood, collected on day 0 of AZD1222 vaccination. These receptors all stem from an adult in good health.

V usage is TRBV6-1 and J usage is TRBJ1-6; D not resolved. The CDR3 length is 16 residues. The V gene's germline CDR1 is MNHNS and CDR2 SASEGT. The V gene lost 3 bases and the J gene lost 9 bases, with 18 bases spanning the gap. CDR3 coding DNA: TGTGCCAGCAGTGAGGTCACCGCGGGGTCGGGTTCACCCCTCCACTTT. This encodes CASSEVTAGSGSPLHF.

The rearrangement uses TRBV7-2 and TRBJ2-7, with D perhaps assigned TRBD1 or TRBD2 (5 bases each). CDR3 length equals 17 residues. The germline V gene has CDR1 SGHTA and CDR2 FQGNSA. Between the trimmed V and J ends, which lost 1 base and 2 bases, there was a span of 18 bases. CDR3 in amino acids: CASSLGLGAGIPYEQYF. DNA for the CDR3: TGTGCCAGCAGCTTAGGTCTCGGGGCAGGGATTCCCTACGAGCAGTACTTC.

V usage is TRBV27 and J usage is TRBJ2-2; D not resolved. Trimming shortened V by 10 bases and J by 4 bases, and 16 bases separated the two germline ends. CDR3 length equals 14 residues. Germline V lookup: CDR1 MNHEY, CDR2 SMNVEV (reference sequence). The CDR3 here is CATHPTSFTGELFF. CDR3 in DNA: TGTGCCACCCACCCGACAAGTTTCACCGGGGAGCTGTTTTTT.

The chain employs TRBV19 and TRBJ2-1, with 7 bases that match TRBD1. The length of the CDR3 is 13 residues. Looked up from germline, CDR1 is LNHDA and CDR2 is SQIVND (reference sequence). The junction had 7 bases not matched to a gene; V was cut back by 10 bases and J by 4 bases. Here the CDR3 reads CATMGQSYNEQFF. DNA for the CDR3: TGTGCCACCATGGGACAGAGTTACAATGAGCAGTTCTTC. Filled out from reference TRBV19 and TRBJ2-1, the complete variable domain reads DGGITQSPKYLFRKEGQNVTLSCEQNLNHDAMYWYRQDPGQGLRLIYYSQIVNDFQKGDIAEGYSVSREKKESFPLTVTSAQKNPTAFYLCATMGQSYNEQFFGPGTRLTVL.

In the case of this clone: The junction departs from germline at one end; a sequencing error may be responsible. The chain combines TRBV6-6 with TRBJ2-1; 7 bases line up with TRBD2. The CDR3 has 13 amino acids. Germline loops: CDR1 MNHNY, CDR2 SVGAGI (reference sequence). The CDR3 sequence is CASSSPDWSRGVF. CDR3 nucleotide sequence: TGTGCCAGCAGTTCCCCTGACTGGAGTCGGGGGGTCTTC.

V and J are TRBV7-6 and TRBJ1-1; 7 bases match TRBD1. J was trimmed by 7 bases and V by 0 bases; bases with no gene match: 14. Per the germline V gene, CDR1 is SGHVS and CDR2 is FNYEAQ. The CDR3 is 17 amino acids. CDR3 DNA sequence: TGTGCCAGCAGCTTAGCCCTTTGGACAGACTCAGGGGGTGAAGCTTTCTTT. Encoded protein: CASSLALWTDSGGEAFF.

This chain connects TRBV10-3 to TRBJ1-6, with 7 nucleotides matching TRBD1. The CDR3 runs to 16 residues. CDR1 ENHRY and CDR2 SYGVKD come from the germline V gene. V lost 0 bases and J lost 7; bases outside the gene matches: 6. The CDR3 protein is CAISESDRAGNSPLHF. The CDR3 region has the DNA TGTGCCATCAGTGAGTCTGACAGGGCGGGCAATTCACCCCTCCACTTT.

This clone was counted once. The chain carries TRBV4-2 and TRBJ1-6; 9 bases map to TRBD1. Trimming cost V 8 bases and J 9 bases; bases outside gene matches: 11. From germline, CDR1 is LGHNA and CDR2 YNFKEQ. The CDR3 runs 15 residues. This chain's CDR3 is CASSRRTGAISPLHF. The CDR3 DNA reads as TGTGCCAGCTCGCGTCGGACAGGGGCGATTTCACCCCTCCACTTT.

The chain recombines TRBV3-1 (or the pseudogene TRBV3-2) with TRBJ1-3; tentatively, D is TRBD1 (6 bases). The length of the CDR3 is 18 residues. V gave up 3 bases and J gave up 1 base, with 19 bases separating them. Germline V CDR1 and CDR2: LGHDT, YNNKEL (reference sequence). CDR3 sequence: CASSHPPGDRTSGNTIYF. CDR3 coding DNA: TGTGCCAGCAGCCACCCCCCTGGCGACAGGACTTCTGGAAACACCATATATTTT.

This clone was counted a single time. The rearrangement links TRBV18 to TRBJ2-1; 7 bases are shared with TRBD1. Germline CDR1 is KGHSH and CDR2 is LQKENI. The CDR3 length is 15 residues. V shed 3 bases, J shed 8 bases, and the junction held 10 bases outside the gene matches. The CDR3 region has the DNA TGTGCCAGCTCACCGGGTTTAGGGGGCTTGGATGAGCAGTTCTTC. Protein: CASSPGLGGLDEQFF.

This chain links TRBV2 with TRBJ1-2; D is ambiguous. The CDR3 contains 13 residues. V was clipped by 7 bases and J by 1 base, with 10 bases between them. CDR1 SNHLY and CDR2 FYNNEI come from the germline V gene. The CDR3 DNA is TGTGCCAGCAACTCGAGGTTTAACTATGGCTACACCTTC. Its protein is CASNSRFNYGYTF. The full variable domain, with the rest looked up from reference TRBV2 and TRBJ1-2, is EPEVTQTPSHQVTQMGQEVILRCVPISNHLYFYWYRQILGQKVEFLVSFYNNEISEKSEIFDDQFSVERPDGSNFTLKIRSTKLEDSAMYFCASNSRFNYGYTFGSGTRLTVV.

The chain combines TRBV5-4 with TRBJ2-1, with 14 bases aligning to TRBD2. Germline V gives CDR1 SGHNT, CDR2 YYREEE (reference sequence). V gave up 4 bases and J gave up 8 bases; unmatched junction bases: 8. The CDR3 has 16 amino acids. The CDR3 bases are TGTGCCAGCAGCCGTAGACTAGCGGGAGGGCCGGATGAGCAGTTCTTC. This sequence encodes CASSRRLAGGPDEQFF.

The chain combines TRBV28 with TRBJ2-7, with D tentatively TRBD1 or TRBD2 (5 bases each). V was trimmed by 2 bases and J by 2 bases, leaving 22 bases between them. This CDR3 region has 18 residues. Germline V CDR1 and CDR2: MDHEN, SYDVKM. The DNA for the CDR3 is TGTGCCAGCAGTTTAATCGCGGTGTGGGGGAAGGCGACCTACGAGCAGTACTTC. Its protein product is CASSLIAVWGKATYEQYF.

Regarding this clone: Other DNA sequences within the sample encode an identical CDR3. The CDR3 loop reads CASRNRDEAFF. DNA for the CDR3: TGTGCCAGTAGGAACAGGGACGAAGCTTTCTTT. The rearrangement joins TRBV19 to TRBJ1-1, with D maybe TRBD1 (6 bases). CDR1 is LNHDA and CDR2 is SQIVND in the germline V gene (reference sequence). Trimming pared 6 bases from V and 8 bases from J, leaving 10 bases between. The CDR3 runs 11 residues. Together with reference TRBV19 and TRBJ1-1, the CDR3 gives the full variable domain: DGGITQSPKYLFRKEGQNVTLSCEQNLNHDAMYWYRQDPGQGLRLIYYSQIVNDFQKGDIAEGYSVSREKKESFPLTVTSAQKNPTAFYLCASRNRDEAFFGQGTRLTVV.

The V and J genes are TRBV10-3 and TRBJ1-3; tentatively, D is TRBD1 (5 bases). The V and J ends lost 7 bases and 0 bases respectively, with 13 bases between them. The germline gives CDR1 ENHRY, CDR2 SYGVKD. This CDR3 contains 15 residues. The CDR3 region is CAITTGTHSGNTIYF. The DNA for the CDR3 is TGTGCCATCACAACCGGGACTCACTCTGGAAACACCATATATTTT.

The chain has TRBV28 and TRBJ1-5; D gene unclear. V dropped 7 bases and J dropped 5 bases, with 21 bases sitting between them. The CDR3 covers 16 residues. Per the germline V gene, CDR1 is MDHEN and CDR2 is SYDVKM. The CDR3 here is CASKVPGLSGDQPQHF. The CDR3 DNA is TGTGCCAGCAAGGTTCCAGGCCTCAGTGGGGATCAGCCCCAGCATTTT.

The gene calls are TRBV19 and TRBJ1-5, with no clear D. CDR3 size: 15 residues. CDR1 and CDR2 (germline): LNHDA, SQIVND (reference sequence). V was trimmed by 3 bases and J by 0 bases, leaving 9 bases between them. CDR3 DNA: TGTGCCAGTAGTATGCAATATTATAGCAATCAGCCCCAGCATTTT. Protein product: CASSMQYYSNQPQHF.

V gene TRBV3-1 (or the pseudogene TRBV3-2) combines with J gene TRBJ2-3; D not resolved. The germline V gene encodes CDR1 LGHDT and CDR2 YNNKEL (reference sequence). This CDR3 is 12 amino acids long. The V end was cut by 1 base, the J end by 10 bases, with 9 bases between. CDR3 sequence: CASSQATLSQYF. In DNA form, the CDR3 reads TGTGCCAGCAGCCAAGCTACTCTCTCGCAGTATTTT.

This chain connects TRBV28 to TRBJ1-5, with 9 nucleotides matching TRBD1. Germline-derived CDR1 and CDR2 are MDHEN and SYDVKM. This CDR3 spans 16 amino acids. V trimming: 7 bases; J trimming: 2 bases; junction bases outside the gene matches: 9. The CDR3 protein is CASTSGTGWGNQPQHF. DNA of the CDR3: TGTGCCAGCACGAGCGGGACAGGGTGGGGCAATCAGCCCCAGCATTTT.

The gene calls are TRBV30 and TRBJ2-7, with TRBD1 as a possible D gene (5 bases). From germline, CDR1 is GTSNPN and CDR2 SVGIG (reference sequence). The CDR3 contains 16 residues. Deletions cut 0 bases from V and 3 bases from J, with 18 bases between. CDR3 protein: CAWSVLIKGKNYEQYF. The CDR3 DNA follows: TGTGCCTGGAGTGTATTGATAAAGGGGAAAAACTACGAGCAGTACTTC.

The chain links TRBV20-1 to TRBJ1-3; no firm D call. This CDR3 region has 11 residues. The germline V and J ends were trimmed by 3 bases and 3 bases, with 3 bases remaining between them. Germline values: CDR1 DFQATT, CDR2 SNEGSKA (reference sequence). The CDR3 sequence is CSASFGNTIYF. CDR3 DNA: TGCAGTGCTAGTTTTGGAAACACCATATATTTT.

The J gene is TRBJ2-7, the V gene TRBV5-1; D unresolved. Germline values: CDR1 SGHRS, CDR2 YFSETQ. Between the trimmed V and J ends, which lost 0 bases and 4 bases, there was a span of 5 bases. CDR3 length: 12 amino acids. CDR3 sequence (DNA): TGCGCCAGCAGCTTGGGGGAATACGAGCAGTACTTC. It codes for CASSLGEYEQYF.

The V call is TRBV18, the J call TRBJ2-1; D is possibly TRBD2 (5 bases). CDR3 size: 16 residues. Trimming removed 1 base from V and 6 bases from J, with 16 bases in between. CDR1 is KGHSH, CDR2 LQKENI, per germline. The CDR3 loop reads CASSPRRPTGGNEQFF. CDR3 nucleotides: TGTGCCAGCTCACCACGGAGGCCCACCGGTGGCAATGAGCAGTTCTTC.

The chain couples TRBV7-2 to TRBJ2-7; D perhaps matches TRBD2 (5 bases). This CDR3 is 13 amino acids long. The V and J ends lost 6 bases and 2 bases respectively, with 11 bases between them. The germline V gene encodes CDR1 SGHTA and CDR2 FQGNSA. The CDR3 region is CASRQTTTYEQYF. DNA for the CDR3: TGTGCCAGCAGGCAGACTACCACCTACGAGCAGTACTTC.

V usage is TRBV5-1 and J usage is TRBJ2-1, with 8 bases lining up with TRBD2. The CDR3 extends over 15 amino acids. The J segment lost 10 bases and the V segment lost 0 bases, leaving 9 bases of the junction unmatched. Germline assignment: CDR1 SGHRS and CDR2 YFSETQ. As DNA, the CDR3 is TGCGCCAGCAGCTTGGTCCCCGGGGGGGCTTACGAGCAGTTCTTC. This gives the protein CASSLVPGGAYEQFF.

This chain joins TRBV4-1 and TRBJ2-5, with 9 bases matching TRBD1. The CDR3 extends over 14 amino acids. CDR1 is MGHRA, CDR2 YSYEKL, per germline. V lost 3 bases and J lost 5; bases outside the gene matches: 4. The CDR3, as DNA: TGCGCCAGCAGCCAGGATACAGGGGGCGAGACCCAGTACTTC. As protein: CASSQDTGGETQYF.

A single count supports this clone. The chain links TRBV3-1 (or the pseudogene TRBV3-2) to TRBJ2-3; 7 bases are shared with TRBD2. Per germline, CDR1 LGHDT and CDR2 YNNKEL (reference sequence). CDR3 length equals 15 residues. The V gene end was trimmed by 1 base and the J gene end by 0 bases; junction bases not matched to a gene: 1. Here the CDR3 DNA reads TGTGCCAGCAGCCAAGGCGGGAGTAGCACAGATACGCAGTATTTT. Translating it yields CASSQGGSSTDTQYF.

The gene calls are TRBV12-3 or TRBV12-4 and TRBJ1-2, with 9 nucleotides matching TRBD1. V trimming: 5 bases; J trimming: 5 bases; junction bases outside the gene matches: 0. There are 12 residues in the CDR3. This CDR3 is CASSGTGYGYTF. The CDR3 DNA is TGTGCCAGCAGTGGGACAGGGTATGGCTACACCTTC.

This chain joins TRBV4-1 and TRBJ2-3; 7 bases line up with TRBD1. V shed 6 bases and J 1 base; nucleotides not matched to a gene: 7. The length of the CDR3 is 15 residues. The germline V gene has CDR1 MGHRA and CDR2 YSYEKL. The CDR3 nucleotides read TGCGCCAGCAGTCTTACAGGGGTGGGCACAGATACGCAGTATTTT. This translates into CASSLTGVGTDTQYF.